Listed below are T cell receptor beta chains from one sample, sequenced in a study of T cells in Graves' hyperthyroidism and ophthalmopathy. Each CDR3 protein is one row after TCRdb ran MiXCR on the multiplex PCR reads. The data show 350,000 or so distinct CDR3 sequences, 17% seen once. The sample consisted of blood. These receptors all come from a woman between 25 and 40 years old with Graves' hyperthyroidism that later progressed to Graves' ophthalmopathy. The CDR3 runs from the conserved cysteine through the conserved F or W. The D gene is left open where the match is weak. Size is omitted from some rows. Given values are once, few, many or a class for expanded clones.

v_gene,abundance,j_gene,d_gene,CDR3nt,CDR3aa
TRBV18,few,TRBJ2-7,-,TGTGCCAGCTCTATAGGGTCCCAGACAGTGTTTTACGAGCAGTACTTC,CASSIGSQTVFYEQYF
TRBV5-1,many,TRBJ2-2,-,TGCGCCAGCAGATCCGAGGCAGCGAACACCGGGGAGCTGTTTTTT,CASRSEAANTGELFF
TRBV11-2,many,TRBJ2-7,-,TGTGCCAGCAGCCAAACAATTTACGAGCAGTACTTC,CASSQTIYEQYF
TRBV19,-,TRBJ2-7,-,TGTGCCAGTAGTATCGACTTGCCAACCTACGAGCAGTACTTC,CASSIDLPTYEQYF
TRBV24-1,many,TRBJ1-2,-,TGTGCCACCAGTGATCCCCGCGGCTATGGCTACACCTTC,CATSDPRGYGYTF
TRBV30,-,TRBJ1-1,-,TGTGCCTGGACCAAAAAAAGTCCAGGGCTCACTGAAGCTTTCTTT,CAWTKKSPGLTEAFF
TRBV25-1,many,TRBJ2-2,-,TGTGCCAGCAGTGAATCTGCTCCCCCCCCCGCGAACACCGGGGAGCTGTTTTTT,CASSESAPPPANTGELFF
TRBV29-1,few,TRBJ1-1,-,TGCAGCGTGGAAGACCGAGTTTCTGCTTTCTTT,CSVEDRVSAFF
TRBV7-7,-,TRBJ2-2,-,TGTGCCAGCAGCTTCAGATCGGGGACTTACAACACCGGGGAGCTGTTTTTT,CASSFRSGTYNTGELFF
TRBV19,-,TRBJ1-5,TRBD1,TGTGCCAGTAGTACGACAGGGGGCTATAACAATCAGCCCCAGCATTTT,CASSTTGGYNNQPQHF
TRBV11-2,many,TRBJ2-5,-,TGTGCCAGCAGCCCCCGGTACCAAGAGACCCAGTACTTC,CASSPRYQETQYF
TRBV28,many,TRBJ2-7,TRBD1,TGTGCCAGCAGCGATCACGCGGGACAGGGCTACGAGCAGTACTTC,CASSDHAGQGYEQYF
TRBV20-1,few,TRBJ2-1,TRBD2,TGCAGTGTTCCGACGAGCGGGACCGACTCCTACAATGAGCAGTTCTTC,CSVPTSGTDSYNEQFF
TRBV11-3,-,TRBJ2-3,-,TGTGCCAGCAGGATAAGGGACCGCACAGATACGCAGTATTTT,CASRIRDRTDTQYF
TRBV28,many,TRBJ1-5,TRBD1,TGTGCCAGCAGCCTTAGAAAGACGACAGGGCCGAGGCAGCCCCAGCATTTT,CASSLRKTTGPRQPQHF
TRBV6-1,many,TRBJ1-3,TRBD1,TGTGCCAGCAGCCCGTTGGAGACGGCCCCTCAGACAGGGAGTGGAAACACCATATATTTT,CASSPLETAPQTGSGNTIYF
TRBV3-1,-,TRBJ2-2,-,TGTGCCAGCAGACCGCTAAAACAGAACACCGGGGAGCTGTTTTTT,CASRPLKQNTGELFF
TRBV19,many,TRBJ2-1,-,TGTGCCAGCCGACGCTCGGGGCAGAACCACAATGAGCAGTTCTTC,CASRRSGQNHNEQFF
TRBV12-3/TRBV12-4,once,TRBJ2-7,-,TGTGCCAGCAGTTTACTGCCAGCTGCCTACGAGCAGTACTTC,CASSLLPAAYEQYF
TRBV10-3,many,TRBJ1-5,TRBD1,TGTGCCATCAGTTCGGGACAGTTACAGCCCCAGCATTTT,CAISSGQLQPQHF
TRBV20-1,-,TRBJ1-2,-,TGCAGTGCTAGAGAGGCAGGGACCAGTGGCTACACCTTC,CSAREAGTSGYTF
TRBV20-1,-,TRBJ2-3,TRBD2,TGCAGCCCTAGCGGGAGGGTCACAGATACGCAGTATTTT,CSPSGRVTDTQYF
TRBV2,many,TRBJ2-7,-,TGTGCCAGCAGTGAAACAGGTTCCTACGAGCAGTACTTC,CASSETGSYEQYF
TRBV6-2/TRBV6-3,many,TRBJ2-2,TRBD1,TGTGCCAGCTGGACAGGGAGAATCACCGGGGAGCTGTTTTTT,CASWTGRITGELFF
TRBV3-1,many,TRBJ2-5,TRBD2,TGTGCCAGCAGCCACTATGGACTAGCGGGAGAGACCCAGTACTTC,CASSHYGLAGETQYF
TRBV5-1,many,TRBJ2-1,TRBD2,TGCGCCAGCAGCTTGGTGGTAGCGGGAGTGTCCTACAATGAGCAGTTCTTC,CASSLVVAGVSYNEQFF
TRBV6-5,many,TRBJ1-6,-,TGTGCCAGCAGTTACAGGACGGGGGCAAATTCACCCCTCCACTTT,CASSYRTGANSPLHF